The sequence of this T cell receptor (beta chain) was determined in a study of blood T cell repertoires in COVID-19. For the study at large: Sample material is recorded as cDNA or gDNA derived from T cells, B-cell-depleted T cells, or PBMCs.

CDR1 KGHSH and CDR2 LQKENI come from the germline V gene. The CDR3 is 17 residues long. The V and J ends lost 3 bases and 0 bases respectively, with 15 bases between them. Each participant's cohort was designated according to participant-reported clinical history. Cohort 3 donors counted as recovered after two negative PCRs, clearance, or resolved symptoms. Original data processing: Estimated nucleated cell counts came from reference gene primer amplification. The protocol was immunoSEQ multiplex PCR, while the TCRdb copy is restricted to in-frame clones and leaves out a portion. V and J calls and clone size are as listed in that table; D and trimming were resolved from the DNA. The sample holds 250,000 to 300,000 clones, 88% seen once.

This chain joins TRBV18 and TRBJ1-3, with D possibly being TRBD1 (6 bases). Sequenced material: PBMCs or T cells enriched from blood (not recorded which). The receptor comes from a woman aged 25 to 39 who had recovered from COVID-19. CDR3 DNA sequence: TGTGCCAGCTCACCTAACCCACAGGGTAGCTCTGGAAACACCATATATTTT. Protein product: CASSPNPQGSSGNTIYF.